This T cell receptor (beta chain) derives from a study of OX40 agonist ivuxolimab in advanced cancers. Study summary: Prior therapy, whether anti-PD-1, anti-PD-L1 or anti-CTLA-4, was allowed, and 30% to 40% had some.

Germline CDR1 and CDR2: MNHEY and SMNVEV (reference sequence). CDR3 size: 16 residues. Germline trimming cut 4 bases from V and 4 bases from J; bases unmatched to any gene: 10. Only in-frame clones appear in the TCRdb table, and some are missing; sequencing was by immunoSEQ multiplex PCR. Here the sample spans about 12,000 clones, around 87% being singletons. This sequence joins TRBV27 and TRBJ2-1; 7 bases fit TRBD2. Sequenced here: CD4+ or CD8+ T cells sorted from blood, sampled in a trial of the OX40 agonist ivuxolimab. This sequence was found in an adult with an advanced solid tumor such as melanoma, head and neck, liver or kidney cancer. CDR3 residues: CASSSPLLAAYNEQFF. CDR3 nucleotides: TGTGCCAGCAGTTCCCCCTTGCTAGCGGCATACAATGAGCAGTTCTTC.